This T cell receptor (beta chain) was profiled in a study of Ad26.COV2.S vaccination and SARS-CoV-2 variants. The wider study: This donor came from the COV1001 trial of Ad26.COV2.S. Once, or twice with 56 days between doses, Ad26.COV2.S was given intramuscularly. Study-wide results and caveats: Vaccinated and placebo-treated recipients had similar non-spike TCR breadth.

In the case of this clone: What it binds is unknown.

The assay was immunoSEQ multiplex PCR, and TCRdb's table has in-frame clones only and misses some. The table includes around 450,000 clones, about 88% detected once. The treatment: 15 to 20 received Ad26.COV2.S at low or high dose, single or two shots; about 5 received placebo; per-sample allocation not given. Following the first vaccine or placebo injection, samples were taken on day 63. The sample came from a Boston adult aged 18-55 years. This specimen consisted of peripheral blood, obtained in a trial of Ad26.COV2.S vaccine versus placebo. The source of this sequence is a person aged 18 to 65 who received the Ad26.COV2.S COVID-19 vaccine or a placebo.

For the CDR3, the DNA is TGTGCCAGCAGCTTATGGGTGACGGGCACCGGGGAGCTGTTTTTT. Amino acids: CASSLWVTGTGELFF. This chain connects TRBV5-4 to TRBJ2-2; no reliable D call. The CDR3 has 15 amino acids. Germline V CDR1 and CDR2: SGHNT, YYREEE (reference sequence). Trimming shortened V by 2 bases and J by 4 bases, and 12 bases separated the two germline ends.